These T cell receptor beta chains were read from a single sample in a study of blood T cell repertoires in COVID-19. Only in-frame clones appear in the TCRdb table, and some are missing; sequencing was by immunoSEQ multiplex PCR. The sample has around 100,000 clones; about 85% are singletons. Sequenced material: peripheral blood. The source of these receptors is a human donor in a cohort sampled during active COVID-19. The CDR3 runs from the conserved cysteine through the conserved F or W. D genes are given only for firm matches. A row's size may be missing; if present it is once, few, many or a size class.

D gene: TRBD1
V gene: TRBV29-1
J gene: TRBJ2-7
clone size: NA
CDR3 DNA: TGCAGCGTTCCCGGGACAGGTGCTTTCTACGAGCAGTACTTC
CDR3 protein: CSVPGTGAFYEQYF

D gene: NA
V gene: TRBV11-2
J gene: TRBJ2-7
clone size: few
CDR3 DNA: TGTGCCAGCAGCCGTGGCCTCTCCTACGAGCAGTACTTC
CDR3 protein: CASSRGLSYEQYF

D gene: TRBD1
V gene: TRBV6-5
J gene: TRBJ1-2
clone size: NA
CDR3 DNA: TGTGCCAGCAGCGACAGGGCCCCCAACTATGGCTACACCTTC
CDR3 protein: CASSDRAPNYGYTF

D gene: TRBD1
V gene: TRBV7-9
J gene: TRBJ2-7
clone size: NA
CDR3 DNA: TGTGCCAGCAGCTTAATGGGACAGGGCGCTGACGAGCAGTACTTC
CDR3 protein: CASSLMGQGADEQYF

D gene: NA
V gene: TRBV5-4
J gene: TRBJ2-5
clone size: NA
CDR3 DNA: TGTGCCAGCAGCTTCCAGGGGCGGAAAGAGACCCAGTACTTC
CDR3 protein: CASSFQGRKETQYF

D gene: TRBD1
V gene: TRBV3-1/TRBV3-2
J gene: TRBJ2-3
clone size: NA
CDR3 DNA: TGTGCCAGCAGCGCCTATTCCTCCGGGACAGGGACAGATACGCAGTATTTT
CDR3 protein: CASSAYSSGTGTDTQYF

D gene: TRBD2
V gene: TRBV5-1
J gene: TRBJ2-5
clone size: once
CDR3 DNA: TGCGCCAGCAGCTGCTATAAAACAGAAAGAGCGGGGGGCACATTAGGGACCCAGTACTTC
CDR3 protein: CASSCYKTERAGGTLGTQYF

D gene: NA
V gene: TRBV5-5
J gene: TRBJ1-1
clone size: NA
CDR3 DNA: TGTGCCAGCAGCGGGGGCAGGAGTTATAACACTGAAGCTTTCTTT
CDR3 protein: CASSGGRSYNTEAFF

D gene: NA
V gene: TRBV18
J gene: TRBJ2-3
clone size: NA
CDR3 DNA: TGTGCCAGCTCACCACCTAGCCTAACCACAGATACGCAGTATTTT
CDR3 protein: CASSPPSLTTDTQYF

D gene: NA
V gene: TRBV19
J gene: TRBJ2-7
clone size: NA
CDR3 DNA: TGTGCCAGTAGTATGCGTGACAAACCCTACGAGCAGTACTTC
CDR3 protein: CASSMRDKPYEQYF

D gene: NA
V gene: TRBV30
J gene: TRBJ1-6
clone size: NA
CDR3 DNA: TGTGCCTGGAGTCCCGGGGTTGGGAATTCACCCCTCCACTTT
CDR3 protein: CAWSPGVGNSPLHF

D gene: NA
V gene: TRBV11-2
J gene: TRBJ1-5
clone size: few
CDR3 DNA: TGTGCCAGCAGCTGGGGGGGAGGCAATCAGCCCCAGCATTTT
CDR3 protein: CASSWGGGNQPQHF

D gene: TRBD1
V gene: TRBV24-1
J gene: TRBJ1-2
clone size: NA
CDR3 DNA: TGTGCCACCAGTGGCGACAGGGAAGGCTACACCTTC
CDR3 protein: CATSGDREGYTF

D gene: TRBD2
V gene: TRBV4-3
J gene: TRBJ2-7
clone size: NA
CDR3 DNA: TGCGCCAGCAGCCAAGATTATCGGGACTACTACGAGCAGTACTTC
CDR3 protein: CASSQDYRDYYEQYF

D gene: TRBD1
V gene: TRBV24-1
J gene: TRBJ2-2
clone size: NA
CDR3 DNA: TGTGCCACCAGTGATTTGCTCCCGGGACAGCCGACCACCGGGGAGCTGTTTTTT
CDR3 protein: CATSDLLPGQPTTGELFF

D gene: TRBD2
V gene: TRBV4-3
J gene: TRBJ2-3
clone size: NA
CDR3 DNA: TGCGCCAGCAGCCCCCGACTAGCGGGGGACTACACAGATACGCAGTATTTT
CDR3 protein: CASSPRLAGDYTDTQYF

D gene: TRBD1
V gene: TRBV2
J gene: TRBJ2-3
clone size: NA
CDR3 DNA: TGTGCCAGCAGGAGACAGGGGTACTACCGGGATACGCAGTATTTT
CDR3 protein: CASRRQGYYRDTQYF

D gene: NA
V gene: TRBV4-3
J gene: TRBJ2-3
clone size: NA
CDR3 DNA: TGCGCCAGCAGCCTGAGAGAGGGACACCAGTGGGATACGCAGTATTTT
CDR3 protein: CASSLREGHQWDTQYF

D gene: TRBD1
V gene: TRBV19
J gene: TRBJ1-5
clone size: NA
CDR3 DNA: TGTGCCAGTAGTATTATGACAGGGAATCAGCCCCAGCATTTT
CDR3 protein: CASSIMTGNQPQHF

D gene: NA
V gene: TRBV24-1
J gene: TRBJ2-5
clone size: once
CDR3 DNA: TGTGCCACCAGTGATTTGCGGGGTGGAAGGGAGACCCAGTACTTC
CDR3 protein: CATSDLRGGRETQYF

D gene: NA
V gene: TRBV28
J gene: TRBJ1-3
clone size: NA
CDR3 DNA: TGTGCCAGCAGTTTCGGACAGTTCTCTGGAAACACCATATATTTT
CDR3 protein: CASSFGQFSGNTIYF

D gene: NA
V gene: TRBV5-4
J gene: TRBJ1-1
clone size: few
CDR3 DNA: TGTGCCAGCAGTTCCTTCAACATGAACACTGAAGCTTTCTTT
CDR3 protein: CASSSFNMNTEAFF

D gene: NA
V gene: TRBV3-1/TRBV3-2
J gene: TRBJ2-3
clone size: NA
CDR3 DNA: TGTGCCAGCAGCCAGTCTGGACTGTTTCATACAGATACGCAGTATTTT
CDR3 protein: CASSQSGLFHTDTQYF

D gene: NA
V gene: TRBV4-3
J gene: TRBJ1-6
clone size: NA
CDR3 DNA: TGCGCCAGCCATCCCGGGGTCAGCGCTAATTCACCCCTCCACTTT
CDR3 protein: CASHPGVSANSPLHF

D gene: TRBD1
V gene: TRBV7-2
J gene: TRBJ2-7
clone size: once
CDR3 DNA: TGTGCCAGCAGCTTTGGACAGGGTGGAACCTACGAGCAGTACTTC
CDR3 protein: CASSFGQGGTYEQYF

D gene: TRBD1
V gene: TRBV7-2
J gene: TRBJ1-2
clone size: once
CDR3 DNA: TGTGCCAGCAGCCCAACACAGGGACAGGGTGGGGGCTACACCTTC
CDR3 protein: CASSPTQGQGGGYTF

D gene: TRBD2
V gene: TRBV7-3
J gene: TRBJ2-3
clone size: NA
CDR3 DNA: TGTGCCAGCAGCGCCCCCCAGCGGGGGAAAGATACGCAGTATTTT
CDR3 protein: CASSAPQRGKDTQYF

D gene: NA
V gene: TRBV19
J gene: TRBJ2-3
clone size: NA
CDR3 DNA: TGTGCCAGTAGTCCCCTCGCAGGGCGACAAAATACGCAGTATTTT
CDR3 protein: CASSPLAGRQNTQYF

D gene: NA
V gene: TRBV7-6
J gene: TRBJ1-3
clone size: NA
CDR3 DNA: TGTGCCAGCAGCACACAACAGGGACCTGGAAACACCATATATTTT
CDR3 protein: CASSTQQGPGNTIYF

D gene: NA
V gene: TRBV2
J gene: TRBJ2-1
clone size: NA
CDR3 DNA: TGTGCCAGCAGTGTGGTGGGGGGCTCCTACAATGAGCAGTTCTTC
CDR3 protein: CASSVVGGSYNEQFF

D gene: NA
V gene: TRBV5-1
J gene: TRBJ2-5
clone size: NA
CDR3 DNA: TGCGCCAGCAGCTTGGCCCCGCGGACGGGGCAAGAGACCCAGTACTTC
CDR3 protein: CASSLAPRTGQETQYF

D gene: TRBD2
V gene: TRBV5-4
J gene: TRBJ2-1
clone size: NA
CDR3 DNA: TGTGCCAGCATCCCTCGGGAGGGCCTATACAATGAGCAGTTCTTC
CDR3 protein: CASIPREGLYNEQFF

D gene: TRBD2
V gene: TRBV27
J gene: TRBJ2-7
clone size: NA
CDR3 DNA: TGTGCCAGCAGTTTATCGCTGCGGGGGACCTACGAGCAGTACTTC
CDR3 protein: CASSLSLRGTYEQYF

D gene: TRBD1
V gene: TRBV25-1
J gene: TRBJ1-1
clone size: NA
CDR3 DNA: TGTGCCAGCTCATCACAGGGGGGAAACACTGAAGCTTTCTTT
CDR3 protein: CASSSQGGNTEAFF

D gene: TRBD2
V gene: TRBV28
J gene: TRBJ2-1
clone size: NA
CDR3 DNA: TGTGCCAGCAGTGTGACTAGCGGCCCGTACAATGAGCAGTTCTTC
CDR3 protein: CASSVTSGPYNEQFF

D gene: NA
V gene: TRBV5-1
J gene: TRBJ1-1
clone size: once
CDR3 DNA: TGCGCCAGCAGCTTGTCGCAGGGTGCCCTGAACACTGAAGCTTTCTTT
CDR3 protein: CASSLSQGALNTEAFF

D gene: TRBD2
V gene: TRBV4-1
J gene: TRBJ2-3
clone size: once
CDR3 DNA: TGCGCCAGCAGCCAAGTCCCGACTAGCGGGAGGGTAGATACGCAGTATTTT
CDR3 protein: CASSQVPTSGRVDTQYF

D gene: NA
V gene: TRBV29-1
J gene: TRBJ2-7
clone size: NA
CDR3 DNA: TGCAGCGTTGGACAGTCGGCCTACGAGCAGTACTTC
CDR3 protein: CSVGQSAYEQYF

D gene: TRBD2
V gene: TRBV5-1
J gene: TRBJ2-5
clone size: NA
CDR3 DNA: TGCGCCAGCAGCGGGGGACTAGCGGGTGGGGCCCAGTACTTC
CDR3 protein: CASSGGLAGGAQYF